These 20 T cell receptor beta chains share one sample of origin, sequenced in a study of blood T cells in healthy people across ages. A second PCR of roughly 6 to 12 cycles used a sample-barcoded 5' primer and a J-beta primer mix. TCRdb passed the 5' RACE reads through MiXCR, listing each CDR3 protein once. The sample lists 550,000 to 800,000 distinct CDR3 sequences; roughly 21% were seen once. The sample comprised blood. The receptors derive from a man between 70 and 80 years old in good health.

With respect to this clonotype: At one boundary the junction diverges from the germline segment, which might be a read error. The J gene is TRBJ2-1, the V gene TRBV7-2; 9 bases are a match to TRBD2. Germline values: CDR1 SGHTA, CDR2 FQGNSA. This CDR3 spans 16 amino acids. The CDR3 loop reads CASSPPGTSQDNEQLF. The CDR3 nucleotides read TGTGCCAGCAGCCCCCCGGGGACTAGCCAGGACAATGAGCAGCTCTTC.

The chain carries TRBV7-8 and TRBJ1-2, with D unresolved. V was pared by 5 bases and J by 4 bases, with 14 bases between. CDR1 and CDR2 from the germline V gene are SGHVS and FQNEAQ. This CDR3 is built from 14 residues. The CDR3 reads CASSEGLALYGYTF. The CDR3 bases are TGTGCCAGCAGCGAGGGCCTGGCGCTCTATGGCTACACCTTC. Full variable domain (outside the CDR3, taken from reference TRBV7-8 and TRBJ1-2): GAGVSQSPRYKVAKRGQDVALRCDPISGHVSLFWYQQALGQGPEFLTYFQNEAQLDKSGLPSDRFFAERPEGSVSTLKIQRTQQEDSAVYLCASSEGLALYGYTFGSGTRLTVV.

The V and J genes are TRBV13 and TRBJ2-3; no firm D call. Germline CDR1 reads PRHDT; CDR2 reads FYEKMQ (reference sequence). The CDR3 is made up of 14 amino acids. The V and J ends lost 4 bases and 1 base respectively, with 9 bases between them. DNA of the CDR3: TGTGCCAGCAGCTACTGGGTTGGCACAGATACGCAGTATTTT. It codes for CASSYWVGTDTQYF.

The chain combines TRBV7-9 with TRBJ2-7; 9 nucleotides line up with TRBD1. CDR1 and CDR2 from the germline V gene are SEHNR and FQNEAQ (reference sequence). The V gene end was trimmed by 4 bases and the J gene end by 3 bases; junction bases not matched to a gene: 7. This CDR3 has 15 residues. In nucleotides, the CDR3 is TGTGCCAGCAGCTCTGGACAGGGGAAGGTCTACGAGCAGTACTTC. It codes for CASSSGQGKVYEQYF. The whole variable domain, filled in from reference TRBV7-9 and TRBJ2-7, reads DTGVSQNPRHKITKRGQNVTFRCDPISEHNRLYWYRQTLGQGPEFLTYFQNEAQLEKSRLLSDRFSAERPKGSFSTLEIQRTEQGDSAMYLCASSSGQGKVYEQYFGPGTRLTVT.

This clonotype was counted a few times. This chain joins TRBV29-1 and TRBJ2-3, with 7 bases aligning to TRBD2. The ends lost 8 bases at V and 3 bases at J; junction bases unmatched: 8. The germline CDR1 and CDR2 sequences are SQVTM and ANQGSEA. The CDR3 contains 13 residues. CDR3 in DNA: TGCAGCCTAGGGAGCGGGAAAACAGATACGCAGTATTTT. It specifies CSLGSGKTDTQYF.

The table lists this clonotype with a few counts. V usage is TRBV20-1 and J usage is TRBJ2-7, with 9 bases that match TRBD1. The length of the CDR3 is 16 residues. V trimming: 0 bases; J trimming: 2 bases; junction bases outside the gene matches: 8. Germline-derived CDR1 and CDR2 are DFQATT and SNEGSKA (reference sequence). Written as DNA, the CDR3 is TGCAGTGCTAGAGAGAGAATCCGGGACAGGGCCTACGAGCAGTACTTC. It specifies CSARERIRDRAYEQYF.

In this sample, this clonotype turned up a few times. V gene TRBV10-3 combines with J gene TRBJ2-1; 9 bases are shared with TRBD1. The CDR3 consists of 16 residues. Germline CDR1 is ENHRY and CDR2 is SYGVKD. With 0 bases clipped from V and 0 bases from J, the junction kept 0 bases outside the gene matches. CDR3 in amino acids: CAISESTGGSYNEQFF. In DNA form, the CDR3 reads TGTGCCATCAGTGAGTCGACAGGGGGCTCCTACAATGAGCAGTTCTTC.

V gene TRBV20-1 combines with J gene TRBJ2-7; 14 bases agree with TRBD2. Germline CDR1 is DFQATT and CDR2 is SNEGSKA (reference sequence). V shed 0 bases and J 9 bases; nucleotides not matched to a gene: 7. The CDR3 extends over 15 amino acids. CDR3 region: CSARDGTSGSPGQYF. CDR3 in DNA: TGCAGTGCTAGAGATGGGACTAGCGGGAGTCCCGGGCAGTACTTC.

This clonotype was recorded a few times. The rearrangement links TRBV6-1 to TRBJ1-4; D is unresolved. The CDR3 is 13 residues long. The V end lost 10 bases, the J end lost 0 bases, and 9 bases lay between the germline ends. Germline V gives CDR1 MNHNS, CDR2 SASEGT. The DNA for the CDR3 is TGTGCCACCTCAGTATCAACTAATGAAAAACTGTTTTTT. Translated, it gives CATSVSTNEKLFF.

This clonotype was seen only a few times. Mismatch with germline at one junction end may stem from a read error. This sequence joins TRBV29-1 and TRBJ2-2; perhaps TRBD1 as D (5 bases). Germline loops: CDR1 SQVTM, CDR2 ANQGSEA. The CDR3 extends over 15 amino acids. DNA for the CDR3: TGCAGCGCTGAAGAAGGAGACAGATACACCGGGGAGCTGTTTTTT. Its protein is CSAEEGDRYTGELFF.

Only a few counts were recorded for this clonotype. CDR3 amino acids: CASSRISEGETQYF. The CDR3 region has the DNA TGTGCCAGCAGCCGAATTAGCGAGGGTGAGACCCAGTACTTC. V usage is TRBV12-3 or TRBV12-4 and J usage is TRBJ2-5; tentatively, D is TRBD2 (5 bases). Between the trimmed V and J ends, which lost 6 bases and 5 bases, there was a span of 16 bases. The CDR3 contains 14 residues.

This clonotype was found many times. The CDR3 DNA reads TGTGCCAGCAGCTTACTACATGGAAACATTCAGTACTTC. Protein sequence: CASSLLHGNIQYF. The rearrangement uses TRBV7-2 and TRBJ2-4; D uncertain. With 2 bases removed from V and 6 bases from J, the gap between germline ends came to 8 bases. CDR1 and CDR2 from the germline V gene are SGHTA and FQGNSA. The CDR3 is made up of 13 amino acids.

This rearrangement joins TRBV7-2 to TRBJ2-5; TRBD2 is a possible D gene (6 bases). The J call may be mistaken, given a closer DNA end match to TRBJ2-7. Germline assignment: CDR1 SGHTA and CDR2 FQGNSA. This CDR3 has 15 amino acids. CDR3 in amino acids: CASSNFAGTSYEQYF. The DNA of the CDR3 is TGTGCCAGCAGCAACTTTGCGGGGACTTCCTACGAGCAGTACTTC.

This clonotype was counted a few times. The CDR3 here is CASSYLPDRVRNTQYF. The CDR3 bases are TGTGCCAGCAGCTACCTTCCGGACAGGGTGAGGAATACGCAGTATTTT. This rearrangement joins TRBV12-3 or TRBV12-4 to TRBJ2-3; 8 bases line up with TRBD1. Trimming took 6 bases from V and 7 from J; bases not matched to a gene: 15. This CDR3 contains 16 residues.

This clonotype was recorded at least ten times. J is TRBJ1-2 and V is TRBV28; 7 positions match TRBD1. V gave up 4 bases and J gave up 4 bases; unmatched junction bases: 3. Looked up from germline, CDR1 is MDHEN and CDR2 is SYDVKM. There are 13 residues in the CDR3. CDR3 residues: CASSSTGRYGYTF. Written as DNA, the CDR3 is TGTGCCAGCAGTTCGACAGGGCGCTATGGCTACACCTTC.

The sample holds many counts of this clonotype. The rearrangement joins TRBV5-5 to TRBJ2-2; TRBD2 is a possible D gene (6 bases). CDR1 and CDR2 (germline): SGHKS, YYEKEE (reference sequence). The CDR3 runs 15 residues. V lost 5 bases, J lost 7 bases, and 18 bases lay in between. The CDR3 spells CASSRAGLLVGELFF. In DNA form, the CDR3 reads TGTGCCAGCAGTCGGGCGGGACTCCTTGTCGGGGAGCTGTTTTTT.

The V gene is TRBV7-2, the J gene TRBJ2-1, with 10 bases that match TRBD2. This CDR3 region has 16 residues. CDR1 is SGHTA and CDR2 is FQGNSA in the germline V gene. Losses at the gene ends were 7 bases for V and 0 bases for J; bases not matched to a gene: 6. CDR3 loop: CASNIAGGSSYNEQFF. CDR3 nucleotide sequence: TGTGCCAGCAACATAGCGGGAGGCAGCTCCTACAATGAGCAGTTCTTC.

This clonotype was observed a handful of times. This rearrangement joins TRBV6-5 to TRBJ2-5, with 7 positions matching TRBD2. The DNA end is a closer match to TRBJ2-1, so the J assignment may be wrong. The CDR3 sequence is 13 residues long. In germline, CDR1 is MNHEY, CDR2 SVGAGI. The DNA of the CDR3 is TGTGCCAGCAGTACAGCGGGGCGGGGCGAGCAGTTCTTC. This encodes CASSTAGRGEQFF.

This clonotype has ten or more counts. The chain is built from TRBV27 and TRBJ2-3; D is tentatively TRBD1 or TRBD2 (6 bases each). V was shortened by 6 bases and J by 0 bases, with 16 bases between the two germline ends. CDR1 is MNHEY and CDR2 is SMNVEV in the germline V gene (reference sequence). The CDR3 runs 16 residues. CDR3 sequence (DNA): TGTGCCAGCAGCCCTTGGGGGGCAGCTAGCACAGATACGCAGTATTTT. It is translated as CASSPWGAASTDTQYF.

This clonotype was found a few times. A much larger clone is a single base away; this may be a read error. The chain links TRBV5-4 to TRBJ2-1, with 9 bases identical to TRBD2. Germline loops: CDR1 SGHNT, CDR2 YYREEE (reference sequence). This CDR3 spans 13 amino acids. Trimming removed 4 bases from V and 7 bases from J; junction bases left unmatched: 3. The CDR3 coding sequence is TGTGCCAGCAGCAGGACTAGCGCGAATGAGCAGTTCTTC. As protein: CASSRTSANEQFF.